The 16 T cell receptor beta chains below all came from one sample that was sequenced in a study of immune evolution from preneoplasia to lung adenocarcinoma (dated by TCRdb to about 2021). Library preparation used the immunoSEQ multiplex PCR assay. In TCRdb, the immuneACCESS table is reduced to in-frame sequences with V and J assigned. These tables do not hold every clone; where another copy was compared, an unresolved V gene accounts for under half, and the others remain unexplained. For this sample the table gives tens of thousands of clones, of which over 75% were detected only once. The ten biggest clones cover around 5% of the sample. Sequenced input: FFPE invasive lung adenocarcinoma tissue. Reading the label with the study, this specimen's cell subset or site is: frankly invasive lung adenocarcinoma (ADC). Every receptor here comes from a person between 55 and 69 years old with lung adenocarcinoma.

The CDR3: CASSVSAHNYGYTF. The CDR3 DNA reads as TGTGCCAGCAGCGTATCAGCGCATAACTATGGCTACACCTTC. The chain carries TRBV9 and TRBJ1-2, with D uncertain. The CDR3 has 14 residues. From germline, CDR1 is SGDLS and CDR2 YYNGEE. V lost 1 base and J 1 base, leaving 8 bases between the germline ends. Drawing the rest from reference TRBV9 and TRBJ1-2, the complete variable domain is DSGVTQTPKHLITATGQRVTLRCSPRSGDLSVYWYQQSLDQGLQFLIQYYNGEERAKGNILERFSAQQFPDLHSELNLSSLELGDSALYFCASSVSAHNYGYTFGSGTRLTVV.

The CDR3 is CASSLEGSTEAFF. In nucleotides, the CDR3 is TGTGCCAGCAGTTTGGAAGGGAGCACTGAAGCTTTCTTT. This chain links TRBV2 with TRBJ1-1; D ambiguous. V was clipped by 5 bases and J by 4 bases, with 11 bases between them. The CDR3 loop spans 13 amino acids. CDR1 and CDR2 from the germline V gene are SNHLY and FYNNEI.

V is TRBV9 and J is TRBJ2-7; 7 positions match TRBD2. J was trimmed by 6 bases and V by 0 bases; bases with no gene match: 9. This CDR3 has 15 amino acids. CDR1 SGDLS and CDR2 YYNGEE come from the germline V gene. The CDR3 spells CASSVDGRSRGEQYF. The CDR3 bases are TGTGCCAGCAGCGTAGACGGGAGGAGTCGGGGCGAGCAGTACTTC.

This chain's CDR3 is CASSSLRVSNQPQHF. CDR3 nucleotide sequence: TGTGCCAGCAGTTCACTCCGGGTTAGCAATCAGCCCCAGCATTTT. The chain recombines TRBV6-5 with TRBJ1-5; no clear D gene. Germline CDR1 is MNHEY and CDR2 is SVGAGI. CDR3 length: 15 amino acids. V lost 4 bases and J lost 0, with 10 bases in between.

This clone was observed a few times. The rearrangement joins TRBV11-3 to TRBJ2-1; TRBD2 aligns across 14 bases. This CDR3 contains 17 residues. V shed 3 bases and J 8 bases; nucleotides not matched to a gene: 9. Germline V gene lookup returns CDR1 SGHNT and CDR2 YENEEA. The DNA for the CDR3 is TGTGCCAGCAGCTTTAAAGCCGGGACTAGCGGGGGCTATGAGCAGTTCTTC. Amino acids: CASSFKAGTSGGYEQFF.

The CDR3: CASSFGPTQPQHF. Written as DNA, the CDR3 is TGTGCCAGCAGCTTCGGGCCTACACAGCCCCAGCATTTT. The chain couples TRBV5-4 to TRBJ1-5; D not resolved. This CDR3 has 13 amino acids. Germline V gene sequence: CDR1 SGHNT, CDR2 YYREEE (reference sequence). V lost 2 bases and J 7 bases, leaving 10 bases between the germline ends. The full variable domain, with the rest looked up from reference TRBV5-4 and TRBJ1-5, is ETGVTQSPTHLIKTRGQQVTLRCSSQSGHNTVSWYQQALGQGPQFIFQYYREEENGRGNFPPRFSGLQFPNYSSELNVNALELDDSALYLCASSFGPTQPQHFGDGTRLSIL.

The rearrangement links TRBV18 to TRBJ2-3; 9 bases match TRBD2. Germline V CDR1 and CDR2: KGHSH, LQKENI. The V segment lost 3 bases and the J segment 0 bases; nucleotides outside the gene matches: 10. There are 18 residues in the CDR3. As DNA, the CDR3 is TGTGCCAGCTCACCGTATCTAGCGGGACTAGGGAGCACAGATACGCAGTATTTT. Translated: CASSPYLAGLGSTDTQYF.

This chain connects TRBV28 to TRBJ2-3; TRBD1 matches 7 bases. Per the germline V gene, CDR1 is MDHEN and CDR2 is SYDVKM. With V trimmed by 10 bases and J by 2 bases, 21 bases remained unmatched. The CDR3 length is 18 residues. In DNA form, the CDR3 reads TGTGCCATAAGACAACAGGGGCCCTCGGTTGGCAACACAGATACGCAGTATTTT. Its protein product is CAIRQQGPSVGNTDTQYF.

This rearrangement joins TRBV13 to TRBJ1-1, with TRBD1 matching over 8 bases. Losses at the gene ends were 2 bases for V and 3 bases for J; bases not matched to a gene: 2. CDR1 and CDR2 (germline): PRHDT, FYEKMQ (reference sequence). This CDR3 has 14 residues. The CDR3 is CASSLRQGYTEAFF. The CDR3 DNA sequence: TGTGCCAGCAGCTTAAGACAGGGGTACACTGAAGCTTTCTTT.

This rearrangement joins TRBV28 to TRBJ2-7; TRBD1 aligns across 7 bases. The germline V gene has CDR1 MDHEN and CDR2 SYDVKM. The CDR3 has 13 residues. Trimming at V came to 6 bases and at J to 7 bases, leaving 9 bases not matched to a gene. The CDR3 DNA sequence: TGTGCCAGCAGCCTCACAGGGGCTGGAGAGCAGTACTTC. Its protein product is CASSLTGAGEQYF.

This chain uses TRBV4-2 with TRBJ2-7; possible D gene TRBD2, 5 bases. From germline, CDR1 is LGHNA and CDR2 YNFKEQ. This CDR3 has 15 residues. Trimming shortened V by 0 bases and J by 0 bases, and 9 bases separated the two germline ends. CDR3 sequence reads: CASSQDFGDSYEQYF. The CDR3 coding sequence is TGTGCCAGCAGCCAAGATTTCGGGGACTCCTACGAGCAGTACTTC.

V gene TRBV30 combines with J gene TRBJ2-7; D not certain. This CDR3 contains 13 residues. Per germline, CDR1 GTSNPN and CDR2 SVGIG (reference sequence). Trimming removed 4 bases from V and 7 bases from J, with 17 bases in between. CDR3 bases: TGTGCCTGGACGGTGGGTTGGTTGGGTGAGCAGTACTTC. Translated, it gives CAWTVGWLGEQYF. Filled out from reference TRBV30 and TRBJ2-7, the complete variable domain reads SQTIHQWPATLVQPVGSPLSLECTVEGTSNPNLYWYRQAAGRGLQLLFYSVGIGQISSEVPQNLSASRPQDRQFILSSKKLLLSDSGFYLCAWTVGWLGEQYFGPGTRLTVT.

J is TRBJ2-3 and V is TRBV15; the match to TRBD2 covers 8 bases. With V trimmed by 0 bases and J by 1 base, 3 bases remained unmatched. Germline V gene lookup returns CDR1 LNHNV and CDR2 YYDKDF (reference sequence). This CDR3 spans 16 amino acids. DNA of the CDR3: TGTGCCACCAGCAGAGAGCGAGCGGGAGGCACAGATACGCAGTATTTT. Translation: CATSRERAGGTDTQYF. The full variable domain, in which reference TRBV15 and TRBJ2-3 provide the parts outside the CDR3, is DAMVIQNPRYQVTQFGKPVTLSCSQTLNHNVMYWYQQKSSQAPKLLFHYYDKDFNNEADTPDNFQSRRPNTSFCFLDIRSPGLGDTAMYLCATSRERAGGTDTQYFGPGTRLTVL.

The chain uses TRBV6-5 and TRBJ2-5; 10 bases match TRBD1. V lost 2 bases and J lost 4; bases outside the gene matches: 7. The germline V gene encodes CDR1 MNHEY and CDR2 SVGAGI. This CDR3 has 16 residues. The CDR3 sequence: CASSYQRQGALETQYF. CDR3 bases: TGTGCCAGCAGTTACCAGCGACAGGGGGCTTTAGAGACCCAGTACTTC.

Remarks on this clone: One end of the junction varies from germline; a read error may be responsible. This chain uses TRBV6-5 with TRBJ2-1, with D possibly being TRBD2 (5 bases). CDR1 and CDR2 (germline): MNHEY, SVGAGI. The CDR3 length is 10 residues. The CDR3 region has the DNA TGTACCAGCGGTTGGGGTGAGCAGTTCTTC. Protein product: CTSGWGEQFF.

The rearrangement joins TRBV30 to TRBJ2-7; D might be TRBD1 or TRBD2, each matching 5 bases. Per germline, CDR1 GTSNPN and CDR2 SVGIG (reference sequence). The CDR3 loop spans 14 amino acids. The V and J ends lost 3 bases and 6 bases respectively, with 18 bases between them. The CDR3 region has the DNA TGTGCCTGGAGGGTCGGGCCGCTGGGGGTCGAGCAGTACTTC. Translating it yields CAWRVGPLGVEQYF. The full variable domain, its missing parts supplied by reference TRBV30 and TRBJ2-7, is SQTIHQWPATLVQPVGSPLSLECTVEGTSNPNLYWYRQAAGRGLQLLFYSVGIGQISSEVPQNLSASRPQDRQFILSSKKLLLSDSGFYLCAWRVGPLGVEQYFGPGTRLTVT.